Shown below are 14 T cell receptor beta chains from a single sample sequenced in a study of CD4 T cells in relation to SARS-CoV-2 and coronaviruses. Some clones are missing from TCRdb's copy, which holds only in-frame ones; the method was immunoSEQ multiplex PCR. The data show approximately 12,000 clones, about 78% seen once. Before the COVID-19 pandemic, during about 2011-2019, CD4+ T cells were taken from unexposed donors. Isolation of CD4+ T cells took place after approximately 10 days in culture. Antigens of these TCRs are unknown. Input material: CD4+ T cells from PBMCs, cultured in vitro. All receptors derive from a human donor in good health.

The CDR3 bases are TGTGCCAGTAGTACGAACCCCGGGACAGGATTCAGGAACACTGAAGCTTTCTTT. As protein: CASSTNPGTGFRNTEAFF. V is TRBV19 and J is TRBJ1-1, with 8 bases that match TRBD1. The CDR3 extends over 18 amino acids. The J segment lost 1 base and the V segment lost 4 bases, leaving 14 bases of the junction unmatched. The germline CDR1 and CDR2 sequences are LNHDA and SQIVND (reference sequence).

V usage is TRBV9 and J usage is TRBJ2-5; 8 bases map to TRBD2. The germline V gene encodes CDR1 SGDLS and CDR2 YYNGEE. V shed 3 bases, J shed 6 bases, and the junction held 7 bases outside the gene matches. The CDR3 is made up of 14 amino acids. CDR3 sequence: CASSAPGGPQTQYF. The CDR3 region has the DNA TGTGCCAGCAGCGCCCCGGGGGGGCCGCAGACCCAGTACTTC.

The chain is built from TRBV27 and TRBJ2-7; weak D call: TRBD2 (5 bases). The CDR3 is made up of 15 amino acids. Germline lookup yields CDR1 MNHEY and CDR2 SMNVEV (reference sequence). V gave up 2 bases and J gave up 7 bases, with 18 bases separating them. The CDR3 coding sequence is TGTGCCAGCAGTTTAACCCGGGCGGGCTCTCGGGAGCAGTACTTC. It codes for CASSLTRAGSREQYF.

The rearrangement links TRBV3-1 (or the pseudogene TRBV3-2) to TRBJ1-6; D remains unclear. Trimming removed 5 bases at V and 5 bases at J, with 22 bases between. Germline CDR1 and CDR2: LGHDT and YNNKEL (reference sequence). The CDR3 contains 18 residues. CDR3 region: CASSMLNPIIHHNSPLHF. The CDR3 DNA follows: TGTGCCAGCAGCATGTTAAATCCCATCATACATCATAATTCACCCCTCCACTTT.

This sequence joins TRBV25-1 and TRBJ1-5; 8 nucleotides match TRBD1. The CDR3 runs to 14 residues. The trim removed 6 bases at V and 3 bases at J, leaving 4 bases unmatched. Germline CDR1 MGHDK, CDR2 SYGVNS. DNA of the CDR3: TGTGCCAGCAGGCAGACAGGGGCCAATCAGCCCCAGCATTTT. It yields the protein CASRQTGANQPQHF.

This clone appeared a single time. V usage is TRBV27 and J usage is TRBJ1-5; 9 nucleotides match TRBD1. The CDR3 has 19 amino acids. Germline CDR1 is MNHEY and CDR2 is SMNVEV (reference sequence). V lost 4 bases to trimming and J lost 2 bases; unmatched junction nucleotides: 15. CDR3 residues: CASSSSPGQGNFGNQPQHF. CDR3 nucleotide sequence: TGTGCCAGCAGTTCGTCACCCGGACAGGGGAACTTTGGCAATCAGCCCCAGCATTTT.

This clone was seen once. V is TRBV5-1 and J is TRBJ2-1, with TRBD2 identical over 7 bases. Germline V lookup: CDR1 SGHRS, CDR2 YFSETQ. This CDR3 has 14 residues. Trimming took 2 bases from V and 6 from J; bases not matched to a gene: 5. In DNA, the CDR3 is TGCGCCAGCAGCTTTATCGCGGGAGTCAATGAGCAGTTCTTC. This translates into CASSFIAGVNEQFF.

The V and J genes are TRBV2 and TRBJ1-2; D is unclear. The CDR3 has 12 amino acids. Trimming cost V 2 bases and J 8 bases, with 9 bases left between them. Germline loops: CDR1 SNHLY, CDR2 FYNNEI. The CDR3, as DNA: TGTGCCAGCAGTGAATCGGCTTGGGGCTACACCTTC. It encodes CASSESAWGYTF.

V is TRBV4-1 and J is TRBJ2-2; TRBD2 matches 16 bases. Germline-derived CDR1 and CDR2 are MGHRA and YSYEKL. The trim removed 1 base at V and 6 bases at J, leaving 17 bases unmatched. CDR3 size: 22 residues. This CDR3 reads CASSQVRLGLAGGPVVAGELFF. CDR3 nucleotide sequence: TGCGCCAGCAGCCAAGTGCGATTGGGACTAGCGGGAGGGCCGGTCGTGGCCGGGGAGCTGTTTTTT.

This chain connects TRBV19 to TRBJ2-7; D unclear. The V and J ends lost 3 bases and 4 bases respectively, with 10 bases between them. Germline CDR1 reads LNHDA; CDR2 reads SQIVND (reference sequence). This CDR3 has 13 amino acids. The CDR3 is CASSINRGYEQYF. CDR3 in DNA: TGTGCCAGTAGTATCAATCGTGGGTACGAGCAGTACTTC.

This chain uses TRBV5-1 with TRBJ1-2; D is unclear. This CDR3 has 13 amino acids. Trimming shortened V by 4 bases and J by 8 bases, and 15 bases separated the two germline ends. CDR1 and CDR2 from the germline V gene are SGHRS and YFSETQ. The CDR3 nucleotides are TGCGCCAGCAGCCTGACCGCCGAGGCAGGCTACACCTTC. Its translation is CASSLTAEAGYTF.

V is TRBV25-1 and J is TRBJ2-3, with D possibly matching TRBD2 (7 bases). Germline CDR1 MGHDK, CDR2 SYGVNS. The V end lost 6 bases, the J end lost 3 bases, and 13 bases lay between the germline ends. CDR3 length equals 14 residues. The CDR3 spells CASRMGGRTDTQYF. CDR3 bases: TGTGCCAGCAGGATGGGGGGGCGGACAGATACGCAGTATTTT.

The rearrangement uses TRBV6-1 and TRBJ2-3; TRBD1 or TRBD2 may be the D gene (6 bases each). V gave up 5 bases and J gave up 6 bases, with 15 bases separating them. This CDR3 spans 14 amino acids. CDR1 is MNHNS and CDR2 is SASEGT in the germline V gene. This CDR3 reads CASSLYPGADTQYF. CDR3 nucleotides: TGTGCCAGCAGTCTCTATCCGGGGGCGGATACGCAGTATTTT.

The chain combines TRBV2 with TRBJ2-1; D remains ambiguous. Trimming left V 4 bases short and J 0 bases short, with 7 bases between. This CDR3 has 14 residues. Per germline, CDR1 SNHLY and CDR2 FYNNEI. The DNA for the CDR3 is TGTGCCAGCAGTGGTGGGAACTCCTACAATGAGCAGTTCTTC. Translating it yields CASSGGNSYNEQFF.